This T cell receptor beta chain is from a study of CD8 T cells in Susac syndrome. General study results and limits: CD8+ clonal expansion in Susac peaked in TEMRA cells and active patients.

The RNA input was 0.5 to 1 ug, and it was reverse transcribed with random hexamers. TCR beta CDR3 was amplified by immunoSEQ covering 54 Vbeta and 13 Jbeta. TCRdb redid the calling of the immunoSEQ multiplex PCR reads with MiXCR, one entry per CDR3 protein. Of 80,000 to 95,000 distinct CDR3 sequences listed, 94% are singletons. All included Susac syndrome patients satisfied recently defined diagnostic criteria for definite or probable disease. TEMRA cells were FACS-enriched, and CD8+ and CD4+ T cells were isolated negatively. With respect to this clonotype: What it recognizes is unknown.

This CDR3 has 12 amino acids. V was cut by 6 bases and J by 6 bases, with 9 bases left in between. CDR1 is LGHDT, CDR2 YNNKEL, per germline (reference sequence). The chain links TRBV3-1 to TRBJ2-1; D assignment may be TRBD1 or TRBD2 (5 bases each). Sequenced material: CD8+ T cells from PBMCs. This receptor was obtained from a human donor with Susac syndrome. CDR3 protein: CASRGDPNEQFF. Written as DNA, the CDR3 is TGTGCCAGCAGAGGGGACCCCAATGAGCAGTTCTTC.